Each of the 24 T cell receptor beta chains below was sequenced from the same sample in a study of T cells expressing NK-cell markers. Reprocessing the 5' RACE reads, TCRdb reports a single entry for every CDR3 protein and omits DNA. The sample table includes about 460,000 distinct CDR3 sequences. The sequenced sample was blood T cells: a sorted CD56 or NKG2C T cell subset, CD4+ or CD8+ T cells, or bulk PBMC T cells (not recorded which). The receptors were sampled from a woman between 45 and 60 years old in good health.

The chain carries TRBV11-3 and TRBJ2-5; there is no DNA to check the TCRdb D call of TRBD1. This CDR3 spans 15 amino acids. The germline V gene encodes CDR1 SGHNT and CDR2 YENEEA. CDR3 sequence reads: CASSLGPGTEETQYF.

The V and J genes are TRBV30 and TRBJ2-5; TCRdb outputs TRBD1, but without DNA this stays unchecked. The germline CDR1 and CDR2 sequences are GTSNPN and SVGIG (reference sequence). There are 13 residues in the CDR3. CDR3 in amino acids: CAWDGQGQETQYF.

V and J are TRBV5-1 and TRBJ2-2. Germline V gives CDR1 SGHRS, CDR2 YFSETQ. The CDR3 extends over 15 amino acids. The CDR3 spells CASSLRPPNTGELFF.

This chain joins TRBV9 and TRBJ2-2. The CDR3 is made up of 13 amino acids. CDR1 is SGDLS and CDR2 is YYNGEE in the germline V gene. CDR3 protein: CASSVWVTGELFF.

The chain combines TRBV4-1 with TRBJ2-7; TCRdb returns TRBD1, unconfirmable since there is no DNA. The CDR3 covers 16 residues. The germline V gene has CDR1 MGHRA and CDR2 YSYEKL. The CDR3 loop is CASSQRAGQSSYEQYF.

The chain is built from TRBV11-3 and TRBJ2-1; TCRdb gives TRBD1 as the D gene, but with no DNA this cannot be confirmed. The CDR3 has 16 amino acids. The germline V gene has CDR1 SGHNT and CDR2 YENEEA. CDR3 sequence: CASSLDRAGFYNEQFF.

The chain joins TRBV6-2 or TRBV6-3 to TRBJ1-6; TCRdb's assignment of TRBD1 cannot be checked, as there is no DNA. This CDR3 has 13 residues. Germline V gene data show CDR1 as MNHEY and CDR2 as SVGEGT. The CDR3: CASTHGPVREIHF.

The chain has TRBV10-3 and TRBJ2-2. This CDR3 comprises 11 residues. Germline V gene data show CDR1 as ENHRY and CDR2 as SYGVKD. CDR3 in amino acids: CATRIIGELFF.

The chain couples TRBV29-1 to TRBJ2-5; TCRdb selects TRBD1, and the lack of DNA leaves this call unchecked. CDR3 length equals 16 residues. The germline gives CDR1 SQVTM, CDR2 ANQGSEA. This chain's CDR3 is CSAMPPGTARLGTQYF.

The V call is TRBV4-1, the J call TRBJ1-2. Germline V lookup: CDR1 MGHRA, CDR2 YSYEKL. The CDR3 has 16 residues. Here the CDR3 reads CASSQVVSTANYGYTF.

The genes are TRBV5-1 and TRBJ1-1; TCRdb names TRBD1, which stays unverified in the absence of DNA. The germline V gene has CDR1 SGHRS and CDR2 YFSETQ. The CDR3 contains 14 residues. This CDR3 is CASSSGTPSTEAFF.

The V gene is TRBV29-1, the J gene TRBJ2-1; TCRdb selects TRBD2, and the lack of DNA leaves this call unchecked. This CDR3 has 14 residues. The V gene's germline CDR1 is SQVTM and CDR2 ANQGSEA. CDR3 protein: CSVRPGTSGGEQFF.

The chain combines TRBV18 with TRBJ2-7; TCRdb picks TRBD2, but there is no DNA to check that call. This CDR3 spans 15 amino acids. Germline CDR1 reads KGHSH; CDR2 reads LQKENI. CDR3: CASSPGRRFPYEQYF.

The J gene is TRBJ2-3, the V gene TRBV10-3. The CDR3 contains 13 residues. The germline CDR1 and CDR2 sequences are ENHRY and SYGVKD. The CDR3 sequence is CAISDGDTDTQYF.

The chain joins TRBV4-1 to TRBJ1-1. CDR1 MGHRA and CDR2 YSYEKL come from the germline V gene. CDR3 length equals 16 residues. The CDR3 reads CASSQGQGGRNTEAFF.

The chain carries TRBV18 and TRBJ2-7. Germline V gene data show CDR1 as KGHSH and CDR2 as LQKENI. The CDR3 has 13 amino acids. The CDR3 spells CASSPAISDEQYF.

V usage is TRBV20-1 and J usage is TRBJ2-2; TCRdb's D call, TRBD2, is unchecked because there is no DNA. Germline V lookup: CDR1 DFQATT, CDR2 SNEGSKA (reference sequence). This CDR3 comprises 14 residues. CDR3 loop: CSAISGRAVGELFF.

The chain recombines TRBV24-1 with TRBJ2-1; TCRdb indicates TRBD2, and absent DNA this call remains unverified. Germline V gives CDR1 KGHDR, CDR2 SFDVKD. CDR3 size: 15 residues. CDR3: CATSGPGLGVGEQFF.

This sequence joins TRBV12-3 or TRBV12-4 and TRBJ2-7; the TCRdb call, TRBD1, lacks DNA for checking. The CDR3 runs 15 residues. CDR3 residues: CASGSDRELSYEQYF.

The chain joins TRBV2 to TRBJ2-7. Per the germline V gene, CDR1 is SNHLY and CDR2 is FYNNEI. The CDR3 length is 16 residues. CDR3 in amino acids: CASSEALTERNYEQYF.

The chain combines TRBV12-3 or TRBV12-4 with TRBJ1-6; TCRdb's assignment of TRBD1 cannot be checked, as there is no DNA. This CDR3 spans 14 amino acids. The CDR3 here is CASSLGQNNSPLHF.

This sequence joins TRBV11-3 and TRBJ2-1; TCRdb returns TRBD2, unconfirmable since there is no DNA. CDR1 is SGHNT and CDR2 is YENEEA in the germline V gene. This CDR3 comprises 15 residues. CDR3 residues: CASSFILGRYNEQFF.

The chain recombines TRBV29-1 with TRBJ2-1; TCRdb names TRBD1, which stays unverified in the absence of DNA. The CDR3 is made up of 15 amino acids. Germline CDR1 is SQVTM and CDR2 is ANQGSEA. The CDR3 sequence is CSVEGQQGTYNEQFF.

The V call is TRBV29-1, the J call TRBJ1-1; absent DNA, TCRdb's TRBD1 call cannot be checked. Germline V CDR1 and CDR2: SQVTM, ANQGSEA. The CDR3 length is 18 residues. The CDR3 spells CSVYPVGTGTGFPTEAFF.